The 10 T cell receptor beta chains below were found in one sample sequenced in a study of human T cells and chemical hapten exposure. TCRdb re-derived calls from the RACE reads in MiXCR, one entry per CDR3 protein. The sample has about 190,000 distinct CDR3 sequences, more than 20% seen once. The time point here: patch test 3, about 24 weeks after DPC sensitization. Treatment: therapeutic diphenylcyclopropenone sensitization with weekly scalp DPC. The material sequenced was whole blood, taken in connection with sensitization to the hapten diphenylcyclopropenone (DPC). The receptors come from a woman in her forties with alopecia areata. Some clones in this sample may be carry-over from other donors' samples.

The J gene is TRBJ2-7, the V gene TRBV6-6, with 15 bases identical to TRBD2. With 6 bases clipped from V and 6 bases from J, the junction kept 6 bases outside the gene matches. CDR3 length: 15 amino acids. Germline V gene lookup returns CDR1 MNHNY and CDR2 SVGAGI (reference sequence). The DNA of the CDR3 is TGTGCCAGCAGAGAACCGGGACTAGCGGGAGGCGAGCAGTACTTC. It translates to CASREPGLAGGEQYF.

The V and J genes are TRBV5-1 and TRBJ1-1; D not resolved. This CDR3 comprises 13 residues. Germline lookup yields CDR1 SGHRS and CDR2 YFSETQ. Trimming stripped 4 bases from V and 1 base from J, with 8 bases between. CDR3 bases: TGCGCCAGCAGCGCGACAAGGAACACTGAAGCTTTCTTT. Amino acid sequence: CASSATRNTEAFF.

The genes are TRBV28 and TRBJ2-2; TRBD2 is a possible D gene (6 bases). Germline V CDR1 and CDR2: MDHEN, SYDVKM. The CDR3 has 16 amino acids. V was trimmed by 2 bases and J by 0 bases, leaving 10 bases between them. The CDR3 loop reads CASSLPRDSNTGELFF. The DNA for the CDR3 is TGTGCCAGCAGTTTACCCCGGGACTCGAACACCGGGGAGCTGTTTTTT.

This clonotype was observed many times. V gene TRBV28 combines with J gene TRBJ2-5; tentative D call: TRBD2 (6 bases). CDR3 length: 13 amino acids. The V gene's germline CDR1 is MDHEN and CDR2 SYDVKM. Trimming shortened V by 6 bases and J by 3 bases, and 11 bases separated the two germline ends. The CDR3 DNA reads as TGTGCCAGCAGCCTAACGGGGGAAGAGACCCAGTACTTC. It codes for CASSLTGEETQYF. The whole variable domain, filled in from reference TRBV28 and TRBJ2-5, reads DVKVTQSSRYLVKRTGEKVFLECVQDMDHENMFWYRQDPGLGLRLIYFSYDVKMKEKGDIPEGYSVSREKKERFSLILESASTNQTSMYLCASSLTGEETQYFGPGTRLLVL.

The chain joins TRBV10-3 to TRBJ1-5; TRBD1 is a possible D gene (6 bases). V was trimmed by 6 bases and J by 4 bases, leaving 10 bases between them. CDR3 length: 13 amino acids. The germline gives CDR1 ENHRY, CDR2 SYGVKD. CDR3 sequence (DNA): TGTGCCATCAGCAACAGGGATAATCAGCCCCAGCATTTT. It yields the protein CAISNRDNQPQHF.

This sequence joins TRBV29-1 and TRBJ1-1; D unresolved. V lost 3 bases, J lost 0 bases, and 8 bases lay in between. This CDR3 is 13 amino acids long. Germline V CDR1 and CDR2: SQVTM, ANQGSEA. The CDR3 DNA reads TGCAGCGTTGAGATACAGCTGAACACTGAAGCTTTCTTT. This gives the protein CSVEIQLNTEAFF.

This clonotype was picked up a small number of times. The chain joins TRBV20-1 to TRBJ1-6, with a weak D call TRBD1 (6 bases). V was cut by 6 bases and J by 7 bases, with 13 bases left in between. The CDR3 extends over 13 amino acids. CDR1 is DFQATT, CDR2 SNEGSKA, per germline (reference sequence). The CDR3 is CSATRTENSPLHF. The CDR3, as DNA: TGCAGTGCAACGAGGACAGAGAATTCACCCCTCCACTTT.

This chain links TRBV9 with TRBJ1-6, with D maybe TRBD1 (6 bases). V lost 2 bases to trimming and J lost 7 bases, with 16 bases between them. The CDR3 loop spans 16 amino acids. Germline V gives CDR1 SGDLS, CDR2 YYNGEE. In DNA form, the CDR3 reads TGTGCCAGCAGCGTGGATTCAGGGGCGGCAAATTCACCCCTCCACTTT. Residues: CASSVDSGAANSPLHF.

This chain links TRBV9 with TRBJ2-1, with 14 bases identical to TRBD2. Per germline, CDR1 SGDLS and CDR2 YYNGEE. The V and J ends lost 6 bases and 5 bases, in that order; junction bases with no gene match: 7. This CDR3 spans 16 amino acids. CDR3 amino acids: CASNFRGLAGDNEQFF. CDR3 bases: TGTGCCAGCAACTTTCGGGGACTAGCGGGAGACAATGAGCAGTTCTTC.

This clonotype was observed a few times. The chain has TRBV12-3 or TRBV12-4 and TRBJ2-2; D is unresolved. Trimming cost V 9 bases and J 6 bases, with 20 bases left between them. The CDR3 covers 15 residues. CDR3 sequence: CASTVTATRSGELFF. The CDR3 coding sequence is TGTGCCAGTACCGTAACGGCCACCCGGTCCGGGGAGCTGTTTTTT.